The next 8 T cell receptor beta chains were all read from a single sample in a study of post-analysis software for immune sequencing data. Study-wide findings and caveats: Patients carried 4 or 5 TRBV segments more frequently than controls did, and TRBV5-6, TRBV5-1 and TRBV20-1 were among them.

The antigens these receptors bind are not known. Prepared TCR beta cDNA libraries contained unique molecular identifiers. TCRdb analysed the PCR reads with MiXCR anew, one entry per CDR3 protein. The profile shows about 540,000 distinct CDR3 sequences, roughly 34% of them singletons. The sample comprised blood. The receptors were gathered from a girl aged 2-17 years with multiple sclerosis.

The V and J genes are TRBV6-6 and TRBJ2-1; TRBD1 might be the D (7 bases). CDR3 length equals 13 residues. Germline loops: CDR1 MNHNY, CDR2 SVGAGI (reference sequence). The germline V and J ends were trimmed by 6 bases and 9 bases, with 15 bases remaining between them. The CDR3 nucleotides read TGTGCCAGCAGGGGGGGACAGAACGGTGAGCAGTTCTTC. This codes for CASRGGQNGEQFF.

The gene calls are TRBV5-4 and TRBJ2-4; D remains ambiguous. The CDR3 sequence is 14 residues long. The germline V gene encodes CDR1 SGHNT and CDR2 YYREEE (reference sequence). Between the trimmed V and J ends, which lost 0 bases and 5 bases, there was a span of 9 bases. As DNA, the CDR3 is TGTGCCAGCAGCTTGGAGGCGCTCCAAAACATTCAGTACTTC. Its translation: CASSLEALQNIQYF. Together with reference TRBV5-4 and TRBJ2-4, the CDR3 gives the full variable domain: ETGVTQSPTHLIKTRGQQVTLRCSSQSGHNTVSWYQQALGQGPQFIFQYYREEENGRGNFPPRFSGLQFPNYSSELNVNALELDDSALYLCASSLEALQNIQYFGAGTRLSVL.

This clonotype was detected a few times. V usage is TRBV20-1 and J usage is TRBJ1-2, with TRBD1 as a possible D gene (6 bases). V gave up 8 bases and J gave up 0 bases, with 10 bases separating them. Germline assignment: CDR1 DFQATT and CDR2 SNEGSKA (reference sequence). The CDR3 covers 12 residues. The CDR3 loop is CSRTDSNYGYTF. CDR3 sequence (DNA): TGCAGTAGGACAGACTCTAACTATGGCTACACCTTC.

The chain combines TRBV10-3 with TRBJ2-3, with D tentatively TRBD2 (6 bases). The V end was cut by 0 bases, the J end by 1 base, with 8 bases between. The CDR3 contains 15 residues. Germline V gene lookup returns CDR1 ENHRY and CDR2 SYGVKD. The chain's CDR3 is CAISESLARTDTQYF. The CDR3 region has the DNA TGTGCCATCAGTGAGTCACTAGCTCGCACAGATACGCAGTATTTT.

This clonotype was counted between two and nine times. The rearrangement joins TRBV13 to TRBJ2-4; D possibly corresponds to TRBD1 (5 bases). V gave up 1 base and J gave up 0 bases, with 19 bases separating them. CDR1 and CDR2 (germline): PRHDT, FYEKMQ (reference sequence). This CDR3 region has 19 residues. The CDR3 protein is CASSLVGWGDPLAKNIQYF. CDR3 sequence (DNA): TGTGCCAGCAGCTTAGTGGGTTGGGGCGACCCGTTAGCCAAAAACATTCAGTACTTC.

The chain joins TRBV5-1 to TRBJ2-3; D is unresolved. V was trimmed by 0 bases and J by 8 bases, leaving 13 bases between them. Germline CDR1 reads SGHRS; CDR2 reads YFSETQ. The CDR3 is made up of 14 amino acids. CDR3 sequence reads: CASSLGVNPITQYF. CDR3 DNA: TGCGCCAGCAGCTTGGGGGTCAACCCCATTACGCAGTATTTT.

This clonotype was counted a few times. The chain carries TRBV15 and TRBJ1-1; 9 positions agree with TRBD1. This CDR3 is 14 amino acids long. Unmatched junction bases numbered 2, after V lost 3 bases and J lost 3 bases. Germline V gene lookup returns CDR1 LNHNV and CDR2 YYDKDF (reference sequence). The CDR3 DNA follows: TGTGCCACCAGCAGGGGACAGGGAGACACTGAAGCTTTCTTT. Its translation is CATSRGQGDTEAFF. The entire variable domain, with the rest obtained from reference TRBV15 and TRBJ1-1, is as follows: DAMVIQNPRYQVTQFGKPVTLSCSQTLNHNVMYWYQQKSSQAPKLLFHYYDKDFNNEADTPDNFQSRRPNTSFCFLDIRSPGLGDTAMYLCATSRGQGDTEAFFGQGTRLTVV.

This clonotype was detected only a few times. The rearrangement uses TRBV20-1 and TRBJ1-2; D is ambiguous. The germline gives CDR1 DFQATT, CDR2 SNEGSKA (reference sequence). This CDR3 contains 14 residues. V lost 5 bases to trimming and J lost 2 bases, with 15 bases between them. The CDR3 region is CSAPDLPGNYGYTF. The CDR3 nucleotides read TGCAGTGCTCCAGACCTACCGGGGAACTATGGCTACACCTTC.